There are a few counts of the clone carrying this T cell receptor beta chain. Its antigen remains unidentified. This sample was included in a study of T-cell reconstitution after alpha-beta-depleted transplantation in children. TCRbeta library preparation incorporated unique molecular identifiers. TCRdb itself ran the PCR reads through MiXCR, one entry per CDR3 protein. The sample consists of around 500,000 distinct CDR3 sequences, approximately 22% of them appearing once. There are 13 residues in the CDR3. CDR1 and CDR2 (germline): MNHNS, SASEGT. Deletions cut 0 bases from V and 8 bases from J, with 8 bases between. Study findings and constraints: After one year, T-cell counts and TCRbeta diversity mostly came from new T cells.

This receptor was taken from a boy younger than two who had a stem cell transplant for acute myeloid leukemia, so the T cells may come from the graft donor. Material: PBMCs, mostly from graft donor cells, obtained 360 days after TCRalphabeta/CD19-depleted stem cell transplant. The V and J genes are TRBV6-1 and TRBJ2-4; D may be TRBD1 (5 bases). The CDR3, as DNA: TGTGCCAGCAGTGAAGCGCAAGGGGACATTCAGTACTTC. It encodes CASSEAQGDIQYF.